This T cell receptor beta chain derives from a study of control samples from healthy donors and cancer patients. This CDR3 is 15 amino acids long. V trimming: 0 bases; J trimming: 10 bases; junction bases outside the gene matches: 9. The germline V gene has CDR1 SGHAT and CDR2 FQNNGV. Assay used: immunoSEQ multiplex PCR; TCRdb lists only in-frame clones, some missing. The sample has over 15,000 clones, about 86% seen once; the top ten hold more than 9%. The chain couples TRBV11-2 to TRBJ2-1, with TRBD1 matching over 7 bases. This clonotype was obtained from a woman in her 70s with colorectal cancer. The sample comprised PBMCs. CDR3 DNA sequence: TGTGCCAGCAGCTTAGAGTGGACAGGCGCTGGGGAGCAGTTCTTC. Amino acids: CASSLEWTGAGEQFF.